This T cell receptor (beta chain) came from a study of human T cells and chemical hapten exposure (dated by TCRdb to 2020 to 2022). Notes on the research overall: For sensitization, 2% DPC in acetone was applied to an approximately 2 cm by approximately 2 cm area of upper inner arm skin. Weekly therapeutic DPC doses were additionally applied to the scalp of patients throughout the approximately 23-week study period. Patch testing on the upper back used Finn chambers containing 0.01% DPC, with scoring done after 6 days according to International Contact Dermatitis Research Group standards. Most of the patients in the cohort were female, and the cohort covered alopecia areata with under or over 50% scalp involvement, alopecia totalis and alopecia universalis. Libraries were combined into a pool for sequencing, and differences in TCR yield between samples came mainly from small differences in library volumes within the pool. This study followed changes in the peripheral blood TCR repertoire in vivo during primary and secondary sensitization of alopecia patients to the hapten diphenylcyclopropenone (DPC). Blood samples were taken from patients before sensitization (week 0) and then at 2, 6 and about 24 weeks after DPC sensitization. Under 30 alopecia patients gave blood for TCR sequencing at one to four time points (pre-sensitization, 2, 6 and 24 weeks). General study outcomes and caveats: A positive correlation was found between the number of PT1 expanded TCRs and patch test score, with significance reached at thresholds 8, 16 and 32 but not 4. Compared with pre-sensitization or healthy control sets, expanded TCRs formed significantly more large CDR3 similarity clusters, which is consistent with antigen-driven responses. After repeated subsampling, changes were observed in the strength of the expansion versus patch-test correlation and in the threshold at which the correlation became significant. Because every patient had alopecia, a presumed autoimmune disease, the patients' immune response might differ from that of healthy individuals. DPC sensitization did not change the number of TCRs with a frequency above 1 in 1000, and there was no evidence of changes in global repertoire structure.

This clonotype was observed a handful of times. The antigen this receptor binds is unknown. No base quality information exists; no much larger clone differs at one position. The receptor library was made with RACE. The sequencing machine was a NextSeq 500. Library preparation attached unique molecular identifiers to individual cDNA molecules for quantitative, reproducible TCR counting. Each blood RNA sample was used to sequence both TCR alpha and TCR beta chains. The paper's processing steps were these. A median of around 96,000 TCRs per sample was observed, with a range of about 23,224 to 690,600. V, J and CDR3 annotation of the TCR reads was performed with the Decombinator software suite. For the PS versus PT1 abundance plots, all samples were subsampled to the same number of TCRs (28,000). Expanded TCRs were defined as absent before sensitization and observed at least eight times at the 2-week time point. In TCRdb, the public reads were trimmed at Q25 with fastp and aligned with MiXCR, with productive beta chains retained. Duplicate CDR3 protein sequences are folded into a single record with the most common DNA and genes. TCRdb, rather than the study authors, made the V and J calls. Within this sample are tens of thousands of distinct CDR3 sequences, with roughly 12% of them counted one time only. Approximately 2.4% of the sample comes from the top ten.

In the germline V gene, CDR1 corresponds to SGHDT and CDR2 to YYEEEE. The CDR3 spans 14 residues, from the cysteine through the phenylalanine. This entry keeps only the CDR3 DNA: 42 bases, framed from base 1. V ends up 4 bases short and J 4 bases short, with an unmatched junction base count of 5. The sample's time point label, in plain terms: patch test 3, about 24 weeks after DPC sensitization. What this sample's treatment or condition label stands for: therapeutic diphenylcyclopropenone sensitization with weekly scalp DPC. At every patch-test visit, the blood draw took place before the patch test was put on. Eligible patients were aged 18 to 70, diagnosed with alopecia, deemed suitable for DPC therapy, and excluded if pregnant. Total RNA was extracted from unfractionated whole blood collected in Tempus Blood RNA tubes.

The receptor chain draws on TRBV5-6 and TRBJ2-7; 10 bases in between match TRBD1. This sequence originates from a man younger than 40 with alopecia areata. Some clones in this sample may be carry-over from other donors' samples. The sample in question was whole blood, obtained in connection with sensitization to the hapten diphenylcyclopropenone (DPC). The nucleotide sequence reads TGTGCCAGCAGCGAGGGACAGGGGAAATACGAGCAGTACTTC. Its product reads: CASSEGQGKYEQYF.